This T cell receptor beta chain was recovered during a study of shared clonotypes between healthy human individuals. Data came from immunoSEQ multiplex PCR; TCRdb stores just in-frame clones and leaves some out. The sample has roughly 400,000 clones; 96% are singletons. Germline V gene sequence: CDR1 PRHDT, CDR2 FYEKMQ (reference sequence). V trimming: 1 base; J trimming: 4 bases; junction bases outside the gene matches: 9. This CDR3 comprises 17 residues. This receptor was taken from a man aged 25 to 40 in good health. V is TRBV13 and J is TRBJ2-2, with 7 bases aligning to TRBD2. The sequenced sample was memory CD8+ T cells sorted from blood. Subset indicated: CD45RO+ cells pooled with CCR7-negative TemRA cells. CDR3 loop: CASSLDSEREVTGELFF. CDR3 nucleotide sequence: TGTGCCAGCAGCTTAGACTCGGAGCGGGAAGTCACCGGGGAGCTGTTTTTT. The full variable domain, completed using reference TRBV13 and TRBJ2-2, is AAGVIQSPRHLIKEKRETATLKCYPIPRHDTVYWYQQGPGQDPQFLISFYEKMQSDKGSIPDRFSAQQFSDYHSELNMSSLELGDSALYFCASSLDSEREVTGELFFGEGSRLTVL.